This entry features one T cell receptor beta chain sequence. This clonotype has ten or more counts. Its antigen is currently not known. Base quality data are lacking; no much larger clone is found one base away. Donors were roughly 40 systemically healthy Caucasian individuals from Russia aged 6 to 90 years. Each donor gave about 9.2 milliliters of peripheral blood, drawn into EDTA-treated Vacutainer tubes. Ficoll-Paque density-gradient centrifugation was used to isolate PBMCs, with at least 6 million per sample. Total RNA was extracted from PBMCs with Trizol reagent, with at least 6 micrograms obtained per sample. For every donor, flow cytometry on a PBMC aliquot measured the percentage of naive CD45RAhigh/CD27high T cells. There are 14 amino acids in the CDR3, from cysteine to phenylalanine inclusive. The kept DNA is CDR3 alone, 42 bases in frame from the first base. Trimming leaves V shorter by 5 bases and J shorter by 8 bases, with the junction holding 10 bases beyond the gene matches.

The data are from a study of blood T cells in healthy people across ages (dated by TCRdb to the mid-2010s). About the investigation overall: In model experiments, template switching captured roughly one uniquely barcoded TCR beta cDNA molecule for every two T cells. Using deep sequencing normalized with unique cDNA molecular identifiers, the study measured how TCR beta repertoire diversity changes with age. Four age groups were formed from the donors: young (average around 15 years), middle-aged (roughly 38), aged (62) and long-lived (less than 85). To avoid experimental bias, donors of different ages were distributed randomly across sequencing lanes. For two donors (one aged 18 to 29 and one aged 80 or older), the study analyzed two additional independent replicas of 1 million unique cDNA reads from the same blood draw.

What the study reported, not specific to this receptor: As age increased, observed TCR beta diversity per million T cells dropped in a roughly linear way, and a significant reduction was already evident by age roughly 36. Because profiling used bulk unsorted PBMCs, naive and antigen-experienced compartments could not be compared conclusively. Because the CMV infection status of the donors was unknown, age-related changes in expanded clonotypes may potentially have been confounded. Total diversity estimates from one million sequenced T cells were considered lower bounds and underestimates. The percentage of naive T cells measured by flow cytometry correlated strongly with observed TCR beta diversity. The long-lived group showed more naive CD4+ T cells, fewer expanded clones and increased TCR diversity than the aged group, suggesting age selection.

Receptors were amplified or captured by 5' RACE. Sequencing was carried out with an Illumina HiSeq 2500. A second about 7 to 12 cycle PCR used a sample-barcoded 5' primer and a J-beta primer mix. Each TCR beta cDNA molecule received a unique molecular identifier from a template-switch 5' adaptor carrying 12 random nucleotides. At least 2.5 million CDR3-containing paired-end reads were obtained from each sample. The Mint cDNA synthesis kit, primed by a TRBC-specific oligonucleotide, was used to synthesize first-strand cDNA from all RNA. All cDNA was treated with uracil-DNA glycosylase and then went through a first 18-cycle PCR with the universal primers M1SS and BC2_uni_R. Concerning the study's data processing: For normalization, 1 million high-quality reads were randomly selected from each sample, with every read carrying a distinct molecular identifier. Instead of being binned into consensus sequences, reads that shared molecular identifiers were thrown out. MiTCR, set to a Q25 quality threshold and the strictest error-elimination algorithm, was used for CDR3 identification, clonotype clustering and error correction. Lower-bound total TCR beta diversity was estimated with a nonparametric unseen species model using Euler transformation. The public sequencing data were trimmed at Q25 with fastp and processed into clonotypes with MiXCR by TCRdb, which kept only in-frame beta chains. Each entry is one CDR3 protein sequence, shown with its most common DNA and genes. In this record, the V and J calls reflect TCRdb's handling and not the investigators' own analysis. In all, the sample holds hundreds of thousands of distinct CDR3 sequences, and more than 25% of those were seen once. Of the sample, 15% to 20% falls within the top ten clones.

The sequenced sample consisted of blood. This TCR derives from a woman of 80 years or more in good health. The V and J segments used are TRBV12-3 or TRBV12-4 and TRBJ1-2, with 8 bases aligning to TRBD1. The DNA is TGTGCCAGCAGTCCGGACAGGGTCAGGCAAGGCTACACCTTC. Translation gives CASSPDRVRQGYTF.